This is a list of T cell receptor beta chains from one sample in a study of T cells in Graves' hyperthyroidism and ophthalmopathy. TCRdb used MiXCR to reprocess the multiplex PCR reads, holding one entry per CDR3 protein. The repertoire consists of nearly 600,000 distinct CDR3 sequences, with around 13% occurring once and the leading ten covering almost 6%. Sequencing was carried out using blood. The receptor set was obtained from a woman in her thirties with Graves' hyperthyroidism that later progressed to Graves' ophthalmopathy. Both conserved end residues are part of each CDR3. A D gene is named only where the DNA matches it firmly. The size entry is marked missing in some rows and otherwise reads once, few, many or a size class.

V: TRBV20-1; D: -; size: many; J: TRBJ2-1; DNA: TGCAGTGCCAACCGTAAAAATGAGCAGTTCTTC; CDR3: CSANRKNEQFF
V: TRBV10-3; D: -; size: many; J: TRBJ1-5; DNA: TGTGCCATCAGTGACGGGGGAGGTCAGCCCCAGCATTTT; CDR3: CAISDGGGQPQHF
V: TRBV7-2; D: TRBD1; size: many; J: TRBJ1-4; DNA: TGTGCCAGCAGCCGAGTGGGGGGGGACAGGGCCCTTGCAACTAATGAAAAACTGTTTTTT; CDR3: CASSRVGGDRALATNEKLFF
V: TRBV24-1; D: TRBD1; size: many; J: TRBJ2-5; DNA: TGTGCCACCAGTGACCCGGACAGGTTAGAGACCCAGTACTTC; CDR3: CATSDPDRLETQYF
V: TRBV7-8; D: -; size: -; J: TRBJ1-1; DNA: TGTGCCAGCAGCCTAGGGTTGGGCTATGAAGCTTTCTTT; CDR3: CASSLGLGYEAFF
V: TRBV7-9; D: -; size: many; J: TRBJ1-5; DNA: TGTGCCAGCACCTCCGTGTGGGGGCAGCCCCAGCATTTT; CDR3: CASTSVWGQPQHF
V: TRBV5-6; D: -; size: -; J: TRBJ2-3; DNA: TGTGCCAGCAGCTTGAGGACAGTTTCGGCCACAGATACGCAGTATTTT; CDR3: CASSLRTVSATDTQYF
V: TRBV12-3/TRBV12-4; D: TRBD1; size: many; J: TRBJ1-2; DNA: TGTGCCAGCAGTTTAGGAACCAGGGGGCTCGACTATGGCTACACCTTC; CDR3: CASSLGTRGLDYGYTF
V: TRBV5-4; D: -; size: -; J: TRBJ1-1; DNA: TGTGCCAGCAGCTTGTCCAATGATAACACTGAAGCTTTCTTT; CDR3: CASSLSNDNTEAFF
V: TRBV27; D: TRBD2; size: many; J: TRBJ2-7; DNA: TGTGCCAGCAGTTTATACGGGGGGTCTGCGGGAAACTACGAGCAGTACTTC; CDR3: CASSLYGGSAGNYEQYF
V: TRBV10-3; D: -; size: -; J: TRBJ2-7; DNA: TGTGCCATCACCAATAACCCGACAGGCAACGAGCAGTACTTC; CDR3: CAITNNPTGNEQYF
V: TRBV19; D: -; size: -; J: TRBJ1-1; DNA: TGTGCCAGGAGGGCTGCGGAGGCGCCCCGGGACACTGAAGCTTTCTTT; CDR3: CARRAAEAPRDTEAFF
V: TRBV18; D: -; size: few; J: TRBJ1-5; DNA: TGTGCCAGCTCACCAGGGGGCGAAGAGCCCCAGCATTTT; CDR3: CASSPGGEEPQHF
V: TRBV19; D: -; size: few; J: TRBJ1-2; DNA: TGTGCCAGTAGGACGACACAGAACTATGGCTACACCTTC; CDR3: CASRTTQNYGYTF
V: TRBV27; D: -; size: -; J: TRBJ2-6; DNA: TGTGCCAGCAGCTCCGCGGCCGATATGCGCTCTGGGGCCAACGTCCTGACTTTC; CDR3: CASSSAADMRSGANVLTF
V: TRBV11-2; D: TRBD2; size: many; J: TRBJ2-1; DNA: TGTGCCAGCAGCTATCTTGGGAGGGGAGAGCAGTTCTTC; CDR3: CASSYLGRGEQFF
V: TRBV27; D: -; size: many; J: TRBJ2-3; DNA: TGTGCCAGCGCGGGGCCAGATACGCAGTATTTT; CDR3: CASAGPDTQYF
V: TRBV6-2/TRBV6-3; D: TRBD1; size: many; J: TRBJ1-5; DNA: TGTGCCAGCAGTTACCGGAGGGGGCGCCGGGAAAGCAATCAGCCCCAGCATTTT; CDR3: CASSYRRGRRESNQPQHF
V: TRBV19; D: TRBD2; size: many; J: TRBJ2-1; DNA: TGTGCCAGTAGCGGACTAGCTTTGAACAATGAGCAGTTCTTC; CDR3: CASSGLALNNEQFF
V: TRBV28; D: -; size: many; J: TRBJ2-7; DNA: TGTGCCACCCAGGTCGCAGGGAGCTCCTACGAGCAGTACTTC; CDR3: CATQVAGSSYEQYF
V: TRBV28; D: TRBD1; size: many; J: TRBJ2-7; DNA: TGTGCCAGCAGCACCACAGGGGGGCTAACCTACGAGCAGTACTTC; CDR3: CASSTTGGLTYEQYF
V: TRBV20-1; D: -; size: -; J: TRBJ2-3; DNA: TGCAGTGCTTACCGGGACATCCAACTCACAGATACGCAGTATTTT; CDR3: CSAYRDIQLTDTQYF
V: TRBV19; D: -; size: -; J: TRBJ2-2; DNA: TGTGCCAGTAGTACGAGGGGACGCGGTCCCGGGGAGCTGTTTTTT; CDR3: CASSTRGRGPGELFF
V: TRBV3-1; D: TRBD1; size: many; J: TRBJ2-7; DNA: TGTGCCAGCAGCCGAGGACAGGGAAAGTACTTC; CDR3: CASSRGQGKYF
V: TRBV12-3/TRBV12-4; D: -; size: many; J: TRBJ2-1; DNA: TGTGCCAGCAGCAAAATCGGGACCGCGAGCTCCTACAATGAGCAGTTCTTC; CDR3: CASSKIGTASSYNEQFF
V: TRBV27; D: -; size: many; J: TRBJ1-6; DNA: TGTGCCAGCAGTTCGGTTAATTCACCCCTCCACTTT; CDR3: CASSSVNSPLHF
V: TRBV12-5; D: -; size: many; J: TRBJ2-1; DNA: TGTGCTAGTGGTACTGGGACAAGGGCTGAGCAGTTCTTC; CDR3: CASGTGTRAEQFF